This entry describes one T cell receptor (beta chain). Participants' own reports of clinical history determined their cohort assignment. Symptom resolution, clearance, or two negative PCRs marked donors in Cohort 3 as recovered. This record comes from a study of blood T cell repertoires in COVID-19. Study summary: T cells, B-cell-depleted T cells, or PBMCs supplied cDNA or gDNA.

Some clones are missing from TCRdb's copy, which holds only in-frame ones; the method was immunoSEQ multiplex PCR. Among about 250,000 clones listed, about nine tenths were seen once. Between the trimmed V and J ends, which lost 2 bases and 2 bases, there was a span of 7 bases. The CDR3 length is 13 residues. CDR1 and CDR2 from the germline V gene are MNHEY and SMNVEV (reference sequence). The sequencing sample was made of PBMCs or T cells enriched from blood (not recorded which). The clonotype comes from a man in his forties who had recovered from COVID-19. The chain uses TRBV27 and TRBJ2-7; tentatively, D is TRBD2 (6 bases). CDR3 nucleotide sequence: TGTGCCAGCAGTTTACGACTAGCCTACGAGCAGTACTTC. This translates into CASSLRLAYEQYF.